This TCR beta chain appears in the sequencing data of a study of post-analysis software for immune sequencing data. Regarding the study as a whole: Patients showed TRBV5-6, TRBV5-1 and TRBV20-1 among four to six TRBV segments more frequent than in controls.

Sequencing libraries made from TCR beta cDNA carried unique molecular identifiers. TCRdb itself ran the PCR reads through MiXCR, one entry per CDR3 protein. The sample has about 400,000 distinct CDR3 sequences, approximately 33% seen once. Trimming pared 7 bases from V and 10 bases from J, leaving 20 bases between. The CDR3 is made up of 12 amino acids. The V gene's germline CDR1 is SQVTM and CDR2 ANQGSEA. Of note for this clonotype: The antigen is undetermined.

The chain is built from TRBV29-1 and TRBJ2-7; D possibly matches TRBD1 or TRBD2 (5 bases each). The sequenced material came from blood. The receptor was derived from a girl aged 5 to 17 with multiple sclerosis. The CDR3 DNA follows: TGCAGCGGTAGGGACGTGGGACGGGCCCAGTACTTC. Protein product: CSGRDVGRAQYF.